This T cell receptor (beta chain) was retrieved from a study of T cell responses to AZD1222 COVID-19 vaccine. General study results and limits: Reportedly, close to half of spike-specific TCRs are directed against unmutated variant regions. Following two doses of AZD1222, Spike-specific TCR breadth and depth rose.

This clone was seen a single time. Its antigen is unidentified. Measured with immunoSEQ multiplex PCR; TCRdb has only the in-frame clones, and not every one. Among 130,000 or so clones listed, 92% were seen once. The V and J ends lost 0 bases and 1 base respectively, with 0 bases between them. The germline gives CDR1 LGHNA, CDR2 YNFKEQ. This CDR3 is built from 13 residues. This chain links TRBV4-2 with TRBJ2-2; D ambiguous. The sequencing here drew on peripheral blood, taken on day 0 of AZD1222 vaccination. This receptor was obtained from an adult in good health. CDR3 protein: CASSQENTGELFF. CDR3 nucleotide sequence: TGTGCCAGCAGCCAAGAGAACACCGGGGAGCTGTTTTTT.